One and the same sample provided the 22 T cell receptor beta chains below, sequenced in a study of cytomegalovirus exposure and HLA in healthy donors. Vbeta (60) and Jbeta (13) primers were used in the PCR. Generated by immunoSEQ multiplex PCR, the TCRdb table keeps only in-frame clones and is missing some. In the table there are roughly 150,000 clones, around three quarters of which are singletons. Source material: PBMCs. The receptors were sampled from a male donor in good health and CMV-seronegative.

The chain links TRBV27 to TRBJ1-2; D might be TRBD1 (6 bases). V gave up 4 bases and J gave up 6 bases, with 27 bases separating them. Germline V gene sequence: CDR1 MNHEY, CDR2 SMNVEV (reference sequence). This CDR3 has 18 amino acids. CDR3 nucleotides: TGTGCCAGCAGTTCCCGGCCCGGGCACGGGGGGCAAGCGGATGGCTACACCTTC. This encodes CASSSRPGHGGQADGYTF.

The chain employs TRBV5-8 and TRBJ2-1, with 12 bases that match TRBD2. V dropped 0 bases and J dropped 4; count of bases not matched to a gene: 5. This CDR3 has 17 residues. Germline V gene lookup returns CDR1 SGHTS and CDR2 YDEGEE. The CDR3, as DNA: TGTGCCAGCAGCTTGGTGACTAGCGGGAGTCTTTACAATGAGCAGTTCTTC. It yields the protein CASSLVTSGSLYNEQFF.

The chain is built from TRBV4-1 and TRBJ2-7; the match to TRBD1 covers 8 bases. Looked up from germline, CDR1 is MGHRA and CDR2 is YSYEKL. CDR3 length equals 16 residues. Unmatched junction bases numbered 6, after V lost 1 base and J lost 1 base. The CDR3 loop reads CASSQVNRGRSYEQYF. The CDR3 DNA reads as TGCGCCAGCAGCCAAGTGAACAGGGGGAGGTCCTACGAGCAGTACTTC.

Comments on this clone: At the DNA level, this CDR3 is encoded by other sequences in the same sample as well. This chain links TRBV27 with TRBJ1-5; D gene unclear. The CDR3 runs to 14 residues. CDR1 MNHEY and CDR2 SMNVEV come from the germline V gene (reference sequence). The ends were cut back, 2 bases at V and 0 bases at J, with 5 bases in the middle. CDR3 DNA sequence: TGTGCCAGCAGTTTAGGCGGTAGCAATCAGCCCCAGCATTTT. Its protein is CASSLGGSNQPQHF.

This chain uses TRBV5-1 with TRBJ1-1; 7 bases align to TRBD1. Germline CDR1 is SGHRS and CDR2 is YFSETQ. The V and J ends lost 3 bases and 0 bases, in that order; junction bases with no gene match: 2. The CDR3 length is 14 residues. CDR3 protein: CASSWDSLNTEAFF. The DNA of the CDR3 is TGCGCCAGCAGCTGGGACAGCCTGAACACTGAAGCTTTCTTT.

The chain is built from TRBV2 and TRBJ2-2; 9 bases line up with TRBD2. Germline CDR1 and CDR2: SNHLY and FYNNEI. V lost 7 bases and J lost 5; bases outside the gene matches: 8. This CDR3 comprises 15 residues. This CDR3 reads CASKRLRGGTGELFF. The CDR3 DNA reads as TGTGCCAGCAAGAGGTTGCGGGGGGGGACCGGGGAGCTGTTTTTT.

This clone appeared a single time. The chain employs TRBV7-4 and TRBJ2-1, with TRBD2 matching 9 bases. Germline CDR1 reads SGHVT; CDR2 reads SQSDAQ. The CDR3 loop spans 16 amino acids. Trimming cost V 3 bases and J 8 bases; bases outside gene matches: 11. CDR3 sequence reads: CASSFFRAGGCDEQFF. As DNA, the CDR3 is TGTGCCAGCAGCTTCTTTCGGGCGGGAGGGTGCGATGAGCAGTTCTTC.

The V gene is TRBV27, the J gene TRBJ2-5; no clear D gene. Germline-derived CDR1 and CDR2 are MNHEY and SMNVEV (reference sequence). The CDR3 has 17 amino acids. Trimming shortened V by 0 bases and J by 5 bases, and 19 bases separated the two germline ends. Here the CDR3 reads CASSLSTVRDPRETQYF. The CDR3, as DNA: TGTGCCAGCAGTTTATCCACAGTTCGTGACCCTCGTGAGACCCAGTACTTC.

This chain connects TRBV29-1 to TRBJ2-3, with D possibly being TRBD2 (5 bases). CDR3 length: 17 amino acids. The ends were cut back, 4 bases at V and 1 base at J, with 21 bases in the middle. CDR1 is SQVTM, CDR2 ANQGSEA, per germline. CDR3 DNA sequence: TGCAGCGTTGGCGGGTCGTTGTCGTATCTAGGCACAGATACGCAGTATTTT. Protein product: CSVGGSLSYLGTDTQYF.

The J gene is TRBJ1-5, the V gene TRBV7-9, with D possibly matching TRBD1 (6 bases). CDR1 SEHNR and CDR2 FQNEAQ come from the germline V gene (reference sequence). Trimming shortened V by 1 base and J by 7 bases, and 14 bases separated the two germline ends. This CDR3 has 15 residues. CDR3 residues: CASSLGVPQGQPQHF. The CDR3 nucleotides read TGTGCCAGCAGCTTAGGAGTCCCCCAGGGGCAGCCCCAGCATTTT.

The chain recombines TRBV6-1 with TRBJ1-1; D is uncertain. Germline CDR1 reads MNHNS; CDR2 reads SASEGT. The germline V and J ends were trimmed by 3 bases and 6 bases, with 11 bases remaining between them. The CDR3 runs to 13 residues. The CDR3 loop reads CASSDLVFPEAFF. CDR3 sequence (DNA): TGTGCCAGCAGTGACTTAGTATTTCCTGAAGCTTTCTTT.

The gene calls are TRBV13 and TRBJ2-7, with 10 bases fitting TRBD2. J gave up 12 bases and V 6 bases, and 14 bases lay outside the gene matches. CDR1 PRHDT and CDR2 FYEKMQ come from the germline V gene (reference sequence). The CDR3 is 14 amino acids. CDR3 sequence (DNA): TGTGCCAGCAGTTCCCGTGGAAGCGGGAGGGTTCCGTACTTC. Translation: CASSSRGSGRVPYF.

This clone was seen once. J is TRBJ1-2 and V is TRBV6-6; 7 positions match TRBD1. After removal of 9 bases from V and 9 bases from J, the junction contained 13 bases not matched to a gene. Per germline, CDR1 MNHNY and CDR2 SVGAGI (reference sequence). The CDR3 totals 13 residues. CDR3 DNA: TGTGCCAGTCTCCAAGGGGGCGCGGGAAGCTACACCTTC. Encoded protein: CASLQGGAGSYTF.

This CDR3 reads CASSPYSGILGEQFF. The CDR3 nucleotides are TGTGCCAGCTCACCATACTCCGGGATATTGGGTGAGCAGTTCTTC. The genes are TRBV18 and TRBJ2-1; D may be TRBD2 (5 bases). The germline V gene has CDR1 KGHSH and CDR2 LQKENI. V gave up 2 bases and J gave up 9 bases, with 17 bases separating them. The CDR3 is 15 residues long.

The chain couples TRBV5-1 to TRBJ1-4; 9 bases are a match to TRBD1. After removal of 6 bases from V and 7 bases from J, the junction contained 10 bases not matched to a gene. Germline CDR1 is SGHRS and CDR2 is YFSETQ. CDR3 length: 15 residues. CDR3: CASNQQGALGEKLFF. DNA for the CDR3: TGCGCCAGCAACCAACAGGGGGCGCTTGGTGAAAAACTGTTTTTT.

This rearrangement joins TRBV28 to TRBJ2-5, with 7 bases matching TRBD1. This CDR3 is 16 amino acids long. The germline V gene encodes CDR1 MDHEN and CDR2 SYDVKM. Trimming cost V 7 bases and J 2 bases; bases outside gene matches: 13. The CDR3 spells CASTWDSSKPQETQYF. CDR3 DNA sequence: TGTGCCAGCACTTGGGACAGTTCAAAACCTCAAGAGACCCAGTACTTC.

CDR3 coding DNA: TGCGCCAGCAGCCAAGATCGCCTAGCGGGAGTACGAGAGCAGTACTTC. It translates to CASSQDRLAGVREQYF. This sequence joins TRBV4-3 and TRBJ2-7; the match to TRBD2 covers 10 bases. Germline lookup yields CDR1 LGHNA and CDR2 YSLEER. Trimming took 0 bases from V and 7 from J; bases not matched to a gene: 9. The CDR3 spans 16 residues.

The chain recombines TRBV5-1 with TRBJ2-6, with 7 bases matching TRBD2. Germline-derived CDR1 and CDR2 are SGHRS and YFSETQ. J lost 1 base, V lost 4 bases, and 14 bases had no gene match. The CDR3 length is 19 residues. The CDR3 sequence: CASSTGGLAEISGANVLTF. CDR3 DNA sequence: TGCGCCAGCAGCACAGGAGGGCTAGCGGAAATATCTGGGGCCAACGTCCTGACTTTC. Variable domain in full (rest from reference TRBV5-1 and TRBJ2-6): KAGVTQTPRYLIKTRGQQVTLSCSPISGHRSVSWYQQTPGQGLQFLFEYFSETQRNKGNFPGRFSGRQFSNSRSEMNVSTLELGDSALYLCASSTGGLAEISGANVLTFGAGSRLTVL.

The CDR3 DNA reads as TGTGCCAGCAGCTTAGGGACACCGGCCCAAGAGACCCAGTACTTC. Amino acid sequence: CASSLGTPAQETQYF. The J gene is TRBJ2-5, the V gene TRBV13; D unresolved. The CDR3 runs to 15 residues. Germline V gives CDR1 PRHDT, CDR2 FYEKMQ (reference sequence). With 0 bases removed from V and 1 base from J, the gap between germline ends came to 9 bases.

This clone was recorded only once. The V call is TRBV15, the J call TRBJ1-2; D might be TRBD1 (5 bases). Trimming shortened V by 6 bases and J by 6 bases, and 17 bases separated the two germline ends. CDR1 and CDR2 (germline): LNHNV, YYDKDF (reference sequence). The length of the CDR3 is 14 residues. Here the CDR3 reads CATRALDGTHGYTF. The CDR3 DNA is TGTGCCACCAGAGCTCTAGACGGGACTCATGGCTACACCTTC.

The chain joins TRBV18 to TRBJ2-7, with a tentative D call TRBD1 (5 bases). Trimming removed 0 bases from V and 0 bases from J, with 6 bases in between. There are 14 residues in the CDR3. Germline V gene lookup returns CDR1 KGHSH and CDR2 LQKENI. The CDR3 is CASSPPQGSYEQYF. CDR3 in DNA: TGTGCCAGCTCACCACCGCAGGGCTCCTACGAGCAGTACTTC.

In DNA form, the CDR3 reads TGCGCCAGCAGCCTTTCGGGACAACAGGGGACGAAGGAAAAACTGTTTTTT. Its protein product is CASSLSGQQGTKEKLFF. V usage is TRBV5-1 and J usage is TRBJ1-4; 7 bases agree with TRBD1. Germline loops: CDR1 SGHRS, CDR2 YFSETQ. The CDR3 spans 17 residues. V was pared by 4 bases and J by 8 bases, with 17 bases of the junction left unmatched.